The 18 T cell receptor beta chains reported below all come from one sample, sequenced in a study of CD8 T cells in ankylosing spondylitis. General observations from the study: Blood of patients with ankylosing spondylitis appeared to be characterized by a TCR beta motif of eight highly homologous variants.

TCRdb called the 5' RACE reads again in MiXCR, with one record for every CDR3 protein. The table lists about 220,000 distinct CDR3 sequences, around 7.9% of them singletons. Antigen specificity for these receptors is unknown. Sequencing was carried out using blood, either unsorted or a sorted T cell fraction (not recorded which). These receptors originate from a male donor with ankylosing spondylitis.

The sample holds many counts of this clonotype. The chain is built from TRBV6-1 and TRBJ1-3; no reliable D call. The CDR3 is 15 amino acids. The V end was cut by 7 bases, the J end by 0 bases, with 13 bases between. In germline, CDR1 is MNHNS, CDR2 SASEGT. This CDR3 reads CASTVGRSSGNTIYF. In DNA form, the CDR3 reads TGTGCCAGCACGGTCGGACGGAGCTCTGGAAACACCATATATTTT.

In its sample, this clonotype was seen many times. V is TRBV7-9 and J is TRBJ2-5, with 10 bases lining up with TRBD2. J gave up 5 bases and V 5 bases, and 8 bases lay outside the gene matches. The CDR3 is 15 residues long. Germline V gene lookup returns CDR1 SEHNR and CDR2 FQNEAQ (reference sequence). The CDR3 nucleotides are TGTGCCAGCAGCCTCGGGACTAGCGAAACGGAGACCCAGTACTTC. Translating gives CASSLGTSETETQYF.

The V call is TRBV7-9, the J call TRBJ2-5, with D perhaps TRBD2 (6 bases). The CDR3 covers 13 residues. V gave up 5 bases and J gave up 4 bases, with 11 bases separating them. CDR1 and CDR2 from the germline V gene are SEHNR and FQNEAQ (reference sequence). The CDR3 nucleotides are TGTGCCAGCAGCCCGCCCGGGAGAGAGACCCAGTACTTC. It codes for CASSPPGRETQYF.

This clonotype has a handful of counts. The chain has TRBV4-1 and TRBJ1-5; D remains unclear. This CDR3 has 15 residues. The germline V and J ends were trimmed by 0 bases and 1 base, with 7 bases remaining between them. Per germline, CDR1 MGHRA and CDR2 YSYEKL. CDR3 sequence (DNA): TGCGCCAGCAGCCAAGATCTAATGAGCAATCAGCCCCAGCATTTT. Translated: CASSQDLMSNQPQHF.

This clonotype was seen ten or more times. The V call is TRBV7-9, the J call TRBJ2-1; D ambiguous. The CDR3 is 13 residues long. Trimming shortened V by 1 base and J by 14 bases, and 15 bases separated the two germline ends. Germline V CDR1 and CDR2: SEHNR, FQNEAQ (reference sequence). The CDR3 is CASSLDGPPQKFF. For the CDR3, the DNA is TGTGCCAGCAGCTTAGATGGTCCGCCCCAGAAGTTCTTC.

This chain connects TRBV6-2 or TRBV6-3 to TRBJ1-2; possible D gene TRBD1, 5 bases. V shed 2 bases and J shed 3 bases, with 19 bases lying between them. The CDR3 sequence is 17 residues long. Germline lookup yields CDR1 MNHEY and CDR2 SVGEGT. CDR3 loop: CASSYQLRDDAYYGYTF. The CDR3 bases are TGTGCCAGCAGTTACCAACTCCGGGACGATGCCTACTATGGCTACACCTTC.

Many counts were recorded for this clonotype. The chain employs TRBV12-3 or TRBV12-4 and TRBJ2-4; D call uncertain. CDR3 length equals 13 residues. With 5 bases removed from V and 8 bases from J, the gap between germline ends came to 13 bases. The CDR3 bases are TGTGCCAGCAGTCGGACGGCCGTGGACATTCAGTACTTC. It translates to CASSRTAVDIQYF.

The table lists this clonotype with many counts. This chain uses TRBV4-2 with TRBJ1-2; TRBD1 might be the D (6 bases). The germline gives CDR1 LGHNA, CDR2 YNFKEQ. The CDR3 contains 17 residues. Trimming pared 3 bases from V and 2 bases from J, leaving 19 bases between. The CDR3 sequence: CASSQGPGTTTNYGYTF. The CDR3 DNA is TGTGCCAGCAGCCAGGGACCCGGGACAACCACGAACTATGGCTACACCTTC.

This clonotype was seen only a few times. CDR3 residues: CASSLILAGVVGADTQYF. CDR3 bases: TGTGCCAGCAGCTTAATCCTAGCGGGGGTTGTCGGCGCAGATACGCAGTATTTT. This chain joins TRBV11-2 and TRBJ2-3; TRBD2 matches at 10 bases. This CDR3 is 18 amino acids long. Germline CDR1 SGHAT, CDR2 FQNNGV. V dropped 2 bases and J dropped 4; count of bases not matched to a gene: 12.

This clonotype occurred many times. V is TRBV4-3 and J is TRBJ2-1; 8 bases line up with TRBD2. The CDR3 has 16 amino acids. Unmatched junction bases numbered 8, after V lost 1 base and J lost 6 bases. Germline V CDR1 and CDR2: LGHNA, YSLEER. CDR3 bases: TGCGCCAGCAGCCAAGCAGCTAGCGGGCATATCAATGAGCAGTTCTTC. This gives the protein CASSQAASGHINEQFF.

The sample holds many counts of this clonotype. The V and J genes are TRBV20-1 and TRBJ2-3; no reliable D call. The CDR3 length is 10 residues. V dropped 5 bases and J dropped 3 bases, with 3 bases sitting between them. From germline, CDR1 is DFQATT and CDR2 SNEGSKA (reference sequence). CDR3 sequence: CSAGTDTQYF. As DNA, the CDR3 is TGCAGTGCTGGGACAGATACGCAGTATTTT.

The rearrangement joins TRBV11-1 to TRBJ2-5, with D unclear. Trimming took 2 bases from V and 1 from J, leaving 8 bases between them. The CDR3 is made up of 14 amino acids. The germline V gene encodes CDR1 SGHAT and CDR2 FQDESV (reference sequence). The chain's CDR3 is CASSLSGSQETQYF. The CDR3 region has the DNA TGTGCCAGCAGCTTATCTGGCAGCCAAGAGACCCAGTACTTC.

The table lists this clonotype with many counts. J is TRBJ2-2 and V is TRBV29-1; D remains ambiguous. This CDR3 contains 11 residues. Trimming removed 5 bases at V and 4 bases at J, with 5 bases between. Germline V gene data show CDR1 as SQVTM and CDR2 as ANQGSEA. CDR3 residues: CSVRATGELFF. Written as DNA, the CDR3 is TGCAGCGTTAGGGCCACCGGGGAGCTGTTTTTT.

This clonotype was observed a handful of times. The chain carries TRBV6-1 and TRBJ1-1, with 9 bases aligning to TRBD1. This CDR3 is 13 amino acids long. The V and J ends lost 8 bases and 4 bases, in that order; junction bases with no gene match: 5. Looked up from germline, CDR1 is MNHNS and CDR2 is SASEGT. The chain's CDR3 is CASGQDRGTEAFF. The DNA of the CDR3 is TGTGCCAGCGGACAGGACAGGGGCACTGAAGCTTTCTTT.

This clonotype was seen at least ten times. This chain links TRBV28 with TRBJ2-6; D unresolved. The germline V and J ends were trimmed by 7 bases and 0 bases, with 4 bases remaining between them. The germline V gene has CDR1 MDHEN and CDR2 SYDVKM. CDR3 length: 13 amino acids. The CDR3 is CASTGSGANVLTF. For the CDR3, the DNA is TGTGCCAGCACGGGCTCTGGGGCCAACGTCCTGACTTTC.

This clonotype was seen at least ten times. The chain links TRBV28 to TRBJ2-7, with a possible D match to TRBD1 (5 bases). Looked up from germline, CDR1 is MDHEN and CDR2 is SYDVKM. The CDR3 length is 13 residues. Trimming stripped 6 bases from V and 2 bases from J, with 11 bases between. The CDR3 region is CASSVIGAYEQYF. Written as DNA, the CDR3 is TGTGCCAGCAGCGTGATAGGGGCCTACGAGCAGTACTTC.

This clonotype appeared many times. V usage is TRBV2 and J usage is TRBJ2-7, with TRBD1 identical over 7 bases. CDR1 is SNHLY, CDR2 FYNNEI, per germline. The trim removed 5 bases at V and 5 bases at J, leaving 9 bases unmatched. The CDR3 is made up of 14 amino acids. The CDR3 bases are TGTGCCAGCAGTTCTCGGACAGGTTCCCACGAGCAGTACTTC. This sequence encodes CASSSRTGSHEQYF. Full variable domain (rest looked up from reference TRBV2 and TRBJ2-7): EPEVTQTPSHQVTQMGQEVILRCVPISNHLYFYWYRQILGQKVEFLVSFYNNEISEKSEIFDDQFSVERPDGSNFTLKIRSTKLEDSAMYFCASSSRTGSHEQYFGPGTRLTVT.

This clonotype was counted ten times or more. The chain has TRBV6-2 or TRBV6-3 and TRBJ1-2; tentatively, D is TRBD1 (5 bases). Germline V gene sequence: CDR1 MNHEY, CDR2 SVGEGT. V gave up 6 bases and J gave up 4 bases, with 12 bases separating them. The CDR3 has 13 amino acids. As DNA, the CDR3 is TGTGCCAGCAGATCCGGGACTCTCTATGGCTACACCTTC. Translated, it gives CASRSGTLYGYTF.